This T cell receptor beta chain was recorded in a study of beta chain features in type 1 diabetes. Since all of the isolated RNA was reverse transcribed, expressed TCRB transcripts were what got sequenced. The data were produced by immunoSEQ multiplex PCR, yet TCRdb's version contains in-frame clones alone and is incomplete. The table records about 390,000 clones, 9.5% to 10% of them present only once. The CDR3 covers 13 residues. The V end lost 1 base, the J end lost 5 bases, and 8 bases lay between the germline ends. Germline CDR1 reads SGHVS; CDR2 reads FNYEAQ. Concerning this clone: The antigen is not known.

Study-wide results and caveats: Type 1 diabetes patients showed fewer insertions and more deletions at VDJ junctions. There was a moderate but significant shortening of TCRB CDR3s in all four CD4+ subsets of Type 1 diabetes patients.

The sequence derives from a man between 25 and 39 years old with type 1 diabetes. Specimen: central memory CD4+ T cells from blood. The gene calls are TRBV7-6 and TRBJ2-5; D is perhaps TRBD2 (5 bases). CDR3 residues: CASSLEERETQYF. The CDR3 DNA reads TGTGCCAGCAGCTTAGAGGAGCGGGAGACCCAGTACTTC.